This T cell receptor (beta chain) is from a study of T cells in Graves' hyperthyroidism and ophthalmopathy. Hyperthyroidism, newly diagnosed and lasting under 2 months, affected patients aged 18 to 65. Not enrolled were patients with uncontrolled infection, other autoimmune disease, pregnancy or lactation. Per germline, CDR1 LNHNV and CDR2 YYDKDF (reference sequence). The CDR3 is 15 residues long. V was clipped by 6 bases and J by 2 bases, with 16 bases between them. This clonotype was observed at least ten times. Amplified regions were TCR beta CDR3 sequences from RNA transcripts. HTBI primers were employed in a first-round RT-PCR of the TCR CDR3. TCRdb ran MiXCR on the multiplex PCR reads and lists one entry per CDR3 protein. This table holds hundreds of thousands of distinct CDR3 sequences, 35% to 45% found once.

This receptor was taken from a man aged 18-30 years with Graves' hyperthyroidism. Sequencing used blood. The rearrangement joins TRBV15 to TRBJ2-5, with D unresolved. The CDR3 loop reads CATSKGPARQETQYF. CDR3 DNA: TGTGCCACCAGTAAAGGGCCCGCCAGGCAAGAGACCCAGTACTTC. Using reference TRBV15 and TRBJ2-5 for the parts outside the CDR3, the full variable domain is DAMVIQNPRYQVTQFGKPVTLSCSQTLNHNVMYWYQQKSSQAPKLLFHYYDKDFNNEADTPDNFQSRRPNTSFCFLDIRSPGLGDTAMYLCATSKGPARQETQYFGPGTRLLVL.